The present entry profiles one T cell receptor beta chain with its context. Authors' data handling: Researchers report that nucleated cell counts were estimated from reference gene primer amplification. The data were produced by immunoSEQ multiplex PCR, yet TCRdb's version contains in-frame clones alone and is incomplete. That table furnishes V, J and clone size, whereas the DNA furnished D and trimming. This sample has 200,000 to 300,000 clones; roughly 82% occur once, and the top ten carry approximately 2.3%. This CDR3 has 12 residues. Germline V gene sequence: CDR1 KGHSH, CDR2 LQKENI. V lost 6 bases to trimming and J lost 6 bases; unmatched junction nucleotides: 3. This record belongs to a study of blood T cell repertoires in COVID-19. Turning to the study itself: The samples span acute and convalescent COVID-19 from the United States, Italy and Spain. T cells, B-cell-depleted T cells, or PBMCs supplied cDNA or gDNA.

V is TRBV18 and J is TRBJ2-7; 9 nucleotides align to TRBD1. The TCR comes from a man aged 40-49 years who had recovered from COVID-19. Material for sequencing was peripheral blood. CDR3 DNA: TGTGCCAGCTCCCGACAGGGGGTCGAGCAGTACTTC. As protein: CASSRQGVEQYF.